A selection of T cell receptor beta chains follows, all from one sample in a study of blood T cell repertoires in COVID-19. Clones were read by immunoSEQ multiplex PCR, and TCRdb kept only the in-frame ones, dropping some. This sample carries fewer than 150,000 clones, about 88% of them seen once, and the ten largest clones take about 10%. Sequencing was carried out using peripheral blood. These TCRs come from a man aged 45-65 years with active or convalescent COVID-19. CDR3s include the opening cysteine and the closing phenylalanine or tryptophan. The order of the fields is J gene, D gene, V gene, clone size, CDR3 protein, CDR3 DNA. A D gene is named only where the DNA matches it firmly. Rows give clone size only sometimes, using once, few, many, or a class for an expanded clone.

TRBJ2-3,NA,TRBV11-2,NA,CASSLDQGSTDTQYF,TGTGCCAGCAGCTTAGATCAGGGTAGCACAGATACGCAGTATTTT
TRBJ1-1,NA,TRBV29-1,NA,CSGRGQMNTEAFF,TGCAGCGGACGTGGGCAGATGAACACTGAAGCTTTCTTT
TRBJ1-2,TRBD1,TRBV6-5,NA,CASKGTGNYGYTF,TGTGCCAGCAAGGGGACAGGGAACTATGGCTACACCTTC
TRBJ2-1,NA,TRBV27,once,CASSLQGSTYNEQFF,TGTGCCAGCAGTTTACAGGGAAGCACCTACAATGAGCAGTTCTTC
TRBJ2-5,NA,TRBV5-4,once,CASSLIGGETQYF,TGTGCCAGCAGCTTGATTGGGGGGGAGACCCAGTACTTC
TRBJ1-5,TRBD1,TRBV7-2,NA,CASSPRGPVQPQHF,TGTGCCAGCAGCCCTAGGGGGCCCGTTCAGCCCCAGCATTTT
TRBJ2-1,TRBD2,TRBV19,NA,CASSIVAGGGNEQFF,TGTGCCAGTAGTATCGTAGCGGGAGGTGGGAATGAGCAGTTCTTC
TRBJ2-7,NA,TRBV30,NA,CPLVPTYEQYF,TGTCCACTAGTCCCAACCTACGAGCAGTACTTC
TRBJ2-7,TRBD2,TRBV3-1/TRBV3-2,NA,CASRRSGESSYEQYF,TGTGCCAGTCGGCGAAGCGGGGAAAGCTCCTACGAGCAGTACTTC
TRBJ2-7,TRBD2,TRBV19,once,CASSIMLAGGRYEQYF,TGTGCCAGTAGTATTATGTTGGCGGGAGGTCGGTACGAGCAGTACTTC
TRBJ2-7,TRBD2,TRBV4-2,NA,CASSQGLPGLAGYEQYF,TGTGCCAGCAGCCAAGGGCTTCCGGGACTAGCGGGTTACGAGCAGTACTTC
TRBJ2-1,TRBD2,TRBV24-1,NA,CATSDPQGTSGRVNEQFF,TGTGCCACCAGTGATCCTCAGGGGACTAGCGGGAGAGTCAATGAGCAGTTCTTC
TRBJ1-4,NA,TRBV5-4,NA,CASSSGSTRITNEKLFF,TGTGCCAGCAGCTCGGGATCAACACGGATAACTAATGAAAAACTGTTTTTT
TRBJ2-7,TRBD2,TRBV5-1,NA,CASSLQGGGPLAGSTQYF,TGCGCCAGCAGCCTTCAAGGAGGGGGCCCGCTAGCGGGAAGTACGCAGTACTTC
TRBJ1-2,NA,TRBV7-9,once,CASTGSGQPIYGYTF,TGTGCCAGCACCGGTTCCGGACAGCCCATCTATGGCTACACCTTC
TRBJ2-1,TRBD2,TRBV29-1,NA,CSVRGTSRDEQFF,TGCAGCGTTCGCGGGACTAGCCGGGATGAGCAGTTCTTC
TRBJ2-1,TRBD1,TRBV7-9,NA,CASRREPRTGGRNNEQFF,TGTGCCAGCAGACGGGAGCCGCGTACAGGGGGAAGGAACAATGAGCAGTTCTTC
TRBJ1-3,NA,TRBV25-1,once,CASSDTGRGNTIYF,TGTGCCAGCAGTGATACAGGGAGAGGAAACACCATATATTTT
TRBJ2-7,TRBD1,TRBV7-2,NA,CASRRTGNSYEQYF,TGTGCCAGCAGGAGGACAGGGAACTCCTACGAGCAGTACTTC
TRBJ1-6,NA,TRBV5-1,once,CASSFGGNSPLHF,TGCGCCAGCAGCTTTGGGGGGAATTCACCCCTCCACTTT
TRBJ2-5,TRBD2,TRBV19,NA,CASSREGLETQYF,TGTGCCAGTAGTAGGGAGGGGTTGGAGACCCAGTACTTC
TRBJ1-2,NA,TRBV5-1,NA,CASSLGQEYGYTF,TGCGCCAGCAGCTTGGGACAGGAGTATGGCTACACCTTC
TRBJ2-2,NA,TRBV10-3,NA,CAISEFELGAWTNTGELFF,TGTGCCATCAGTGAGTTTGAATTGGGGGCTTGGACGAACACCGGGGAGCTGTTTTTT
TRBJ2-7,TRBD2,TRBV3-1/TRBV3-2,NA,CASSHDRTSGRTYEQYF,TGTGCCAGCAGCCATGACCGAACTAGCGGGAGGACCTACGAGCAGTACTTC
TRBJ2-3,TRBD2,TRBV6-6,NA,CASSPRGLSTDTQYF,TGTGCCAGCAGTCCGCGGGGGTTAAGCACAGATACGCAGTATTTT
TRBJ2-2,NA,TRBV5-1,once,CASSSTSGAWELFF,TGCGCCAGCAGCTCGACTTCAGGGGCCTGGGAGCTGTTTTTT
TRBJ2-4,NA,TRBV6-5,NA,CASSPGGVSKNIQYF,TGTGCCAGCAGCCCCGGCGGAGTCTCCAAAAACATTCAGTACTTC
TRBJ2-5,TRBD2,TRBV28,NA,CASSFGAGVQETQYF,TGTGCCAGCAGTTTCGGTGCGGGGGTCCAAGAGACCCAGTACTTC
TRBJ2-3,NA,TRBV7-2,NA,CASRSGGADTQYF,TGTGCCAGCAGGAGTGGAGGGGCGGATACGCAGTATTTT
TRBJ2-7,NA,TRBV27,NA,CASSPSLRYEQYF,TGTGCCAGCAGTCCCTCCCTCAGATACGAGCAGTACTTC
TRBJ2-1,TRBD2,TRBV25-1,NA,CASSGPGGRSYNEQFF,TGTGCCAGCAGTGGGCCGGGGGGTAGGTCCTACAATGAGCAGTTCTTC
TRBJ2-5,TRBD2,TRBV7-6,NA,CASSPKLANQETQYF,TGTGCCAGCAGCCCCAAACTAGCGAATCAAGAGACCCAGTACTTC
TRBJ2-7,NA,TRBV11-2,NA,CASSFGSGAYEQYF,TGTGCCAGCAGCTTCGGGTCGGGGGCCTACGAGCAGTACTTC
TRBJ1-6,TRBD1,TRBV3-1/TRBV3-2,NA,CASSFPGQGRSPLHF,TGTGCCAGCAGCTTTCCCGGACAGGGCCGCTCACCCCTCCACTTT
TRBJ1-1,NA,TRBV28,NA,CASSLLGPRRNTEAFF,TGTGCCAGCAGTTTACTGGGTCCCCGGAGGAACACTGAAGCTTTCTTT
TRBJ1-1,TRBD1,TRBV12-5,NA,CASGPRQGLNTEAFF,TGTGCTAGTGGTCCACGACAGGGTCTGAACACTGAAGCTTTCTTT
TRBJ1-2,TRBD1,TRBV5-1,NA,CASSPGQGTIIHGYTF,TGCGCCAGCAGCCCCGGACAGGGGACCATTATACATGGCTACACCTTC
TRBJ1-6,TRBD1,TRBV18,NA,CASSPPRTGLESPLHF,TGTGCCAGCTCACCACCTCGGACAGGGTTGGAGAGTCCCCTCCACTTT
TRBJ1-5,NA,TRBV5-5,few,CASSRTGFEGQPQHF,TGTGCCAGCAGTCGTACAGGGTTTGAGGGGCAGCCCCAGCATTTT
TRBJ2-1,NA,TRBV6-5,NA,CASSYSASYNEQFF,TGTGCCAGCAGTTACTCGGCTTCATACAATGAGCAGTTCTTC
TRBJ1-4,NA,TRBV10-1,NA,CASSSRVGEKLFF,TGCGCCAGCAGTTCCCGGGTGGGTGAAAAACTGTTTTTT
TRBJ2-1,TRBD1,TRBV5-1,NA,CASRGQGPYNEQFF,TGCGCCAGCAGGGGACAGGGGCCCTACAATGAGCAGTTCTTC
TRBJ1-4,TRBD1,TRBV28,NA,CASTLTGGVGEKLFF,TGTGCCAGCACCCTGACAGGGGGCGTGGGAGAAAAACTGTTTTTT
TRBJ2-7,TRBD2,TRBV4-1,NA,CASSQGSGSFSYEQYF,TGCGCCAGCAGCCAAGGGAGCGGGAGTTTCTCCTACGAGCAGTACTTC
TRBJ1-1,NA,TRBV14,once,CASSLQPIQGTEAFF,TGTGCCAGCAGCCTCCAGCCGATCCAGGGGACTGAAGCTTTCTTT
TRBJ1-6,TRBD1,TRBV5-1,few,CASSLVQGFGNSPLHF,TGCGCCAGCAGCTTGGTACAGGGGTTTGGTAATTCACCCCTCCACTTT
TRBJ2-1,TRBD2,TRBV27,NA,CASSFRGLAGNEQFF,TGTGCCAGCAGTTTTAGGGGACTAGCCGGCAATGAGCAGTTCTTC
TRBJ2-7,TRBD2,TRBV28,NA,CASRVGTNYEQYF,TGTGCCAGCAGAGTGGGGACTAACTACGAGCAGTACTTC
TRBJ1-2,TRBD1,TRBV6-6,NA,CASSSTQGATLYGYTF,TGTGCCAGCAGCTCGACACAGGGGGCGACTCTCTATGGCTACACCTTC